One T cell receptor (beta chain) is described in this entry. Sequenced by immunoSEQ multiplex PCR; TCRdb stores in-frame clones only, minus some. The data contain 150,000 to 200,000 clones, approximately 83% of them singletons. Germline CDR1 MNHEY, CDR2 SVGAGI. The CDR3 contains 14 residues. V lost 6 bases and J lost 4; bases outside the gene matches: 8. This sample is part of a study of blood T cell repertoires in COVID-19. Across the study: PBMCs, B-cell-depleted T cells, or T cells were the source of the cDNA or gDNA that made up the material.

Recovered participants had two consecutive negative NP/OP PCR tests, healthcare professional clearance, or symptom resolution. The origin of this receptor is an older woman who had recovered from COVID-19. The specimen sequenced was PBMCs or T cells enriched from blood (not recorded which). This sequence joins TRBV6-5 and TRBJ2-7, with 8 nucleotides matching TRBD2. The CDR3 reads CASSLREGWYEQYF. The CDR3 coding sequence is TGTGCCAGCAGCCTACGGGAGGGATGGTACGAGCAGTACTTC.